Shown below are 26 T cell receptor beta chains from a single sample sequenced in a study of blood T cell repertoires in COVID-19. Sequenced by immunoSEQ multiplex PCR; TCRdb stores in-frame clones only, minus some. The table has fewer than 350,000 clones, around nine tenths seen once. Sequences were obtained from PBMCs or T cells enriched from blood (not recorded which). The source of these receptors is a man aged 60-69 years who had recovered from COVID-19.

This clone showed up just once. The chain is built from TRBV6-5 and TRBJ1-3; 8 bases line up with TRBD1. V gave up 0 bases and J gave up 2 bases; unmatched junction bases: 3. CDR1 is MNHEY and CDR2 is SVGAGI in the germline V gene. The CDR3 runs 16 residues. CDR3 DNA sequence: TGTGCCAGCAGTTACTCAACAGGGGGGGCTGGAAACACCATATATTTT. Encoded protein: CASSYSTGGAGNTIYF.

J is TRBJ2-1 and V is TRBV9, with TRBD1 matching 9 bases. The trim removed 3 bases at V and 1 base at J, leaving 2 bases unmatched. This CDR3 has 15 residues. Germline CDR1 reads SGDLS; CDR2 reads YYNGEE. The CDR3 sequence: CASSAQGASYNEQFF. In DNA, the CDR3 is TGTGCCAGCAGCGCACAGGGGGCGTCCTACAATGAGCAGTTCTTC.

This chain joins TRBV5-4 and TRBJ1-2, with TRBD1 as a possible D gene (6 bases). The CDR3 totals 15 residues. Germline V gene data show CDR1 as SGHNT and CDR2 as YYREEE (reference sequence). The ends were cut back, 4 bases at V and 4 bases at J, with 17 bases in the middle. CDR3 bases: TGTGCCAGCAGCATCGACGCAGGGACACTCTATGGCTACACCTTC. Translated, it gives CASSIDAGTLYGYTF.

The rearrangement uses TRBV3-1 (or the pseudogene TRBV3-2) and TRBJ2-7; the match to TRBD2 covers 10 bases. The CDR3 runs 16 residues. V shed 0 bases and J 1 base; nucleotides not matched to a gene: 3. CDR1 LGHDT and CDR2 YNNKEL come from the germline V gene (reference sequence). The DNA for the CDR3 is TGTGCCAGCAGCCAAGATCTTAGCGGGAGGTCCTACGAGCAGTACTTC. Translating gives CASSQDLSGRSYEQYF.

The chain carries TRBV10-3 and TRBJ2-3; 9 nucleotides line up with TRBD2. Germline loops: CDR1 ENHRY, CDR2 SYGVKD. V gave up 3 bases and J gave up 3 bases; unmatched junction bases: 7. The CDR3 has 16 amino acids. CDR3 sequence reads: CAISDRGGRGTDTQYF. CDR3 coding DNA: TGTGCCATCAGTGATCGGGGCGGGAGGGGTACAGATACGCAGTATTTT.

The V call is TRBV7-9, the J call TRBJ2-7, with no clear D. Per germline, CDR1 SEHNR and CDR2 FQNEAQ (reference sequence). V was clipped by 4 bases and J by 0 bases, with 10 bases between them. This CDR3 contains 14 residues. CDR3: CASSSNRGSYEQYF. DNA for the CDR3: TGTGCCAGCAGCTCAAACCGAGGCTCCTACGAGCAGTACTTC.

This sequence joins TRBV5-1 and TRBJ1-5, with a possible D match to TRBD1 (5 bases). CDR1 is SGHRS and CDR2 is YFSETQ in the germline V gene. The V end lost 0 bases, the J end lost 4 bases, and 14 bases lay between the germline ends. The CDR3 length is 16 residues. In DNA form, the CDR3 reads TGCGCCAGCAGCTTGGGGGTCAGGGAAGGAAATCAGCCCCAGCATTTT. Amino acid sequence: CASSLGVREGNQPQHF.

The chain carries TRBV7-3 and TRBJ1-2; 8 positions match TRBD1. CDR1 is SGHTA, CDR2 FQGTGA, per germline. With V trimmed by 5 bases and J by 5 bases, 4 bases remained unmatched. The CDR3 loop spans 13 amino acids. The CDR3 bases are TGTGCCAGCAGCCCAGGACAGGGTTATGGCTACACCTTC. This gives the protein CASSPGQGYGYTF.

This chain connects TRBV5-1 to TRBJ2-7; tentatively, D is TRBD2 (5 bases). Germline assignment: CDR1 SGHRS and CDR2 YFSETQ. The CDR3 is 12 residues long. V lost 3 bases and J 7 bases, leaving 11 bases between the germline ends. The CDR3 sequence is CASSYYSEEQYF. The CDR3 region has the DNA TGCGCCAGCAGCTACTATAGCGAGGAGCAGTACTTC. Full variable domain (rest looked up from reference TRBV5-1 and TRBJ2-7): KAGVTQTPRYLIKTRGQQVTLSCSPISGHRSVSWYQQTPGQGLQFLFEYFSETQRNKGNFPGRFSGRQFSNSRSEMNVSTLELGDSALYLCASSYYSEEQYFGPGTRLTVT.

The count of this clone is one. The chain has TRBV5-4 and TRBJ2-7; D is ambiguous. Trimming took off 2 bases at V and 2 bases at J, with 11 bases between the two ends. The length of the CDR3 is 14 residues. From germline, CDR1 is SGHNT and CDR2 YYREEE (reference sequence). The CDR3 loop reads CASSFPGSTYEQYF. CDR3 nucleotide sequence: TGTGCCAGCAGCTTCCCTGGCAGTACCTACGAGCAGTACTTC.

This clone was detected only once. The chain employs TRBV2 and TRBJ1-5, with D perhaps matching TRBD1 (5 bases). The V end was cut by 4 bases, the J end by 2 bases, with 9 bases between. Per germline, CDR1 SNHLY and CDR2 FYNNEI. The CDR3 spans 14 residues. The CDR3 loop is CASSAVRGNQPQHF. The CDR3 coding sequence is TGTGCCAGCAGTGCCGTCAGGGGCAATCAGCCCCAGCATTTT.

This rearrangement joins TRBV5-1 to TRBJ2-7, with 9 bases aligning to TRBD2. CDR1 SGHRS and CDR2 YFSETQ come from the germline V gene. V was pared by 0 bases and J by 4 bases, with 14 bases of the junction left unmatched. CDR3 length: 18 amino acids. The CDR3 protein is CASSLAYRPSGNSYEQYF. The CDR3, as DNA: TGCGCCAGCAGCTTGGCCTATCGTCCTAGCGGGAATTCATACGAGCAGTACTTC.

The chain joins TRBV3-1 (or the pseudogene TRBV3-2) to TRBJ1-3; D may be TRBD1 (5 bases). This CDR3 comprises 16 residues. The V end was cut by 4 bases, the J end by 0 bases, with 13 bases between. Per the germline V gene, CDR1 is LGHDT and CDR2 is YNNKEL (reference sequence). CDR3: CASSLLQGLSGNTIYF. The CDR3 DNA sequence: TGTGCCAGCAGCCTCCTCCAGGGTCTCTCTGGAAACACCATATATTTT.

The chain's CDR3 is CASSPAGVKSNEQFF. CDR3 in DNA: TGTGCCAGCTCACCGGCGGGAGTCAAATCGAATGAGCAGTTCTTC. The V gene is TRBV18, the J gene TRBJ2-1, with 7 positions matching TRBD2. This CDR3 has 15 residues. In germline, CDR1 is KGHSH, CDR2 LQKENI. V lost 3 bases and J lost 7; bases outside the gene matches: 9.

The chain uses TRBV11-2 and TRBJ1-1; 7 nucleotides line up with TRBD1. V shed 4 bases and J 0 bases; nucleotides not matched to a gene: 5. The CDR3 contains 15 residues. Germline V gene lookup returns CDR1 SGHAT and CDR2 FQNNGV. CDR3 loop: CASSSDRWMNTEAFF. The CDR3 DNA reads TGTGCCAGCAGCTCGGACAGGTGGATGAACACTGAAGCTTTCTTT.

The CDR3 here is CASTVAGGSYNEQFF. For the CDR3, the DNA is TGTGCCAGTACCGTAGCGGGAGGCTCCTACAATGAGCAGTTCTTC. V usage is TRBV19 and J usage is TRBJ2-1; 10 bases align to TRBD2. V was clipped by 7 bases and J by 0 bases; unmatched bases: 3. There are 15 residues in the CDR3. Germline V gene sequence: CDR1 LNHDA, CDR2 SQIVND (reference sequence).

The chain couples TRBV19 to TRBJ2-1; 12 positions match TRBD2. The CDR3 sequence is 16 residues long. Per the germline V gene, CDR1 is LNHDA and CDR2 is SQIVND (reference sequence). J gave up 5 bases and V 6 bases, and 8 bases lay outside the gene matches. Written as DNA, the CDR3 is TGTGCCAGTAGGAAGACTAGCGGGAGTTTCCACAATGAGCAGTTCTTC. Protein: CASRKTSGSFHNEQFF.

This chain joins TRBV6-4 and TRBJ1-2, with 7 bases fitting TRBD1. The junction had 1 base not matched to a gene; V was cut back by 4 bases and J by 2 bases. The germline V gene encodes CDR1 MRHNA and CDR2 SNTAGT. This CDR3 is 13 amino acids long. In DNA form, the CDR3 reads TGTGCCAGCAGTGCACAGGGGAACTATGGCTACACCTTC. The encoded protein is CASSAQGNYGYTF.

This clone was detected only once. The chain combines TRBV6-2 or TRBV6-3 with TRBJ2-3; D is perhaps TRBD2 (6 bases). Germline V CDR1 and CDR2: MNHEY, SVGEGT. This CDR3 comprises 13 residues. The germline V and J ends were trimmed by 0 bases and 9 bases, with 10 bases remaining between them. The CDR3 reads CASSYSDGGTQYF. Written as DNA, the CDR3 is TGTGCCAGCAGTTACTCCGACGGAGGGACGCAGTATTTT.

The V and J genes are TRBV7-2 and TRBJ2-2; tentative D call: TRBD1 (5 bases). Germline values: CDR1 SGHTA, CDR2 FQGNSA. This CDR3 comprises 14 residues. V lost 3 bases to trimming and J lost 6 bases, with 11 bases between them. Here the CDR3 DNA reads TGTGCCAGCAGCTTGCTAGGGGCCGCCGGGGAGCTGTTTTTT. The encoded protein is CASSLLGAAGELFF. Full variable domain (remainder filled in from reference TRBV7-2 and TRBJ2-2): GAGVSQSPSNKVTEKGKDVELRCDPISGHTALYWYRQSLGQGLEFLIYFQGNSAPDKSGLPSDRFSAERTGGSVSTLTIQRTQQEDSAVYLCASSLLGAAGELFFGEGSRLTVL.

CDR3 in DNA: TGTGCCAGCGCACCTACAGGGGTTAAAGAGACCCAGTACTTC. Translated, it gives CASAPTGVKETQYF. The V and J genes are TRBV15 and TRBJ2-5; TRBD1 matches at 7 bases. Germline V lookup: CDR1 LNHNV, CDR2 YYDKDF (reference sequence). The CDR3 is made up of 14 amino acids. J gave up 3 bases and V 10 bases, and 11 bases lay outside the gene matches.

This clone was seen a few times. The chain employs TRBV28 and TRBJ2-1; 10 nucleotides line up with TRBD2. Trimming at V came to 5 bases and at J to 3 bases, leaving 10 bases not matched to a gene. This CDR3 is 17 amino acids long. Germline CDR1 and CDR2: MDHEN and SYDVKM. The CDR3 DNA sequence: TGTGCCAGCAGTCCTCCGACCGGGACTAGCGACTACAATGAGCAGTTCTTC. Its protein is CASSPPTGTSDYNEQFF.

CDR3 in DNA: TGTGCCAGCAGAACAACAACAGGGGGACAAAAACTGTTTTTT. Protein: CASRTTTGGQKLFF. V gene TRBV6-5 combines with J gene TRBJ1-4, with 8 bases that match TRBD1. Germline CDR1 and CDR2: MNHEY and SVGAGI. This CDR3 has 14 residues. The V and J ends lost 6 bases and 9 bases, in that order; junction bases with no gene match: 9.

The J gene is TRBJ1-6, the V gene TRBV30; D perhaps matches TRBD1 (6 bases). V lost 0 bases, J lost 6 bases, and 12 bases lay in between. CDR3 size: 15 residues. The V gene's germline CDR1 is GTSNPN and CDR2 SVGIG (reference sequence). CDR3 coding DNA: TGTGCCTGGAGTGTACGAGGACAGTTTAATTCACCCCTCCACTTT. Encoded protein: CAWSVRGQFNSPLHF.

The V call is TRBV19, the J call TRBJ2-2; D gene ambiguous. The V gene lost 6 bases and the J gene lost 0 bases, with 11 bases spanning the gap. Germline V lookup: CDR1 LNHDA, CDR2 SQIVND (reference sequence). CDR3 size: 15 residues. CDR3 nucleotide sequence: TGTGCCAGTAGACCGACACATACGAACACCGGGGAGCTGTTTTTT. Protein product: CASRPTHTNTGELFF.

J is TRBJ2-7 and V is TRBV10-3; 8 bases align to TRBD1. This CDR3 comprises 15 residues. Germline loops: CDR1 ENHRY, CDR2 SYGVKD. V was pared by 9 bases and J by 5 bases, with 15 bases of the junction left unmatched. CDR3 amino acids: CAIQATGGIDDEQYF. CDR3 in DNA: TGTGCCATACAGGCCACAGGGGGAATTGATGACGAGCAGTACTTC.